The clone carrying this TCR beta chain occurred many times. The antigen is unknown. TCRdb re-called the 5' RACE reads with MiXCR, one entry per CDR3 protein. Altogether more than 50,000 distinct CDR3 sequences are present, 4.5% to 7% being singletons, with the ten largest covering 6.8%. The data belong to a study of early T cells in non-severe SARS-CoV-2 infection. Study in general: Sequencing input comprised bulk RNA from unsorted whole blood; chain pairing was not available. Study observations and caveats: VDJdb-based annotation leaned toward anti-spike CD8 responses and missed private and CD4 specificities.

Germline CDR1 is PRHDT and CDR2 is FYEKMQ (reference sequence). V lost 7 bases and J lost 1, with 19 bases in between. The CDR3 consists of 16 residues. Sequencing was done on a sample of whole blood. J is TRBJ2-5 and V is TRBV13; D is perhaps TRBD1 (7 bases). This clonotype originated in an adult who was a healthcare worker with PCR-confirmed SARS-CoV-2 infection or an uninfected control (not recorded which). The CDR3 region has the DNA TGTGCCAGCACCGAGGTGGGCGGGACAGCCCAAGAGACCCAGTACTTC. It codes for CASTEVGGTAQETQYF.